The 19 T cell receptor beta chains below were found in one sample sequenced in a study of control samples from healthy donors and cancer patients. Only in-frame clones appear in the TCRdb table, and some are missing; sequencing was by immunoSEQ multiplex PCR. The repertoire consists of just over 150,000 clones, with approximately 96% occurring once and the leading ten covering about 8.5%. Material: blood. The receptors come from a woman in her thirties or forties in good health.

The chain combines TRBV9 with TRBJ1-1; 8 bases fit TRBD1. The CDR3 has 14 residues. CDR1 is SGDLS and CDR2 is YYNGEE in the germline V gene. V dropped 4 bases and J dropped 8; count of bases not matched to a gene: 10. The CDR3 nucleotides are TGTGCCAGCAGCTCCACAGGGGGGCTTGACGAAGCTTTCTTT. It codes for CASSSTGGLDEAFF.

J is TRBJ1-1 and V is TRBV29-1; TRBD1 agrees at 12 bases. With V trimmed by 7 bases and J by 4 bases, 7 bases remained unmatched. The CDR3 runs 14 residues. The germline CDR1 and CDR2 sequences are SQVTM and ANQGSEA. CDR3 sequence reads: CSGGQGAQGTEAFF. CDR3 DNA sequence: TGCAGCGGGGGACAGGGGGCCCAAGGCACTGAAGCTTTCTTT. The full variable domain, completed using reference TRBV29-1 and TRBJ1-1, is SAVISQKPSRDICQRGTSLTIQCQVDSQVTMMFWYRQQPGQSLTLIATANQGSEATYESGFVIDKFPISRPNLTFSTLTVSNMSPEDSSIYLCSGGQGAQGTEAFFGQGTRLTVV.

The table lists this clone with a count of one. The chain combines TRBV5-1 with TRBJ2-3; D ambiguous. V was cut by 4 bases and J by 2 bases, with 5 bases left in between. Germline loops: CDR1 SGHRS, CDR2 YFSETQ. This CDR3 has 12 residues. The CDR3 DNA follows: TGCGCCAGCAGCGAGAACACAGATACGCAGTATTTT. Protein product: CASSENTDTQYF.

The CDR3 protein is CASNNPTGSFLGNTEAFF. In nucleotides, the CDR3 is TGCGCCAGCAACAACCCGACAGGATCCTTTTTAGGCAACACTGAAGCTTTCTTT. This chain uses TRBV10-1 with TRBJ1-1; perhaps TRBD1 as D (6 bases). The length of the CDR3 is 18 residues. Germline V gene sequence: CDR1 WNHNN, CDR2 SYGVQD (reference sequence). The ends were cut back, 7 bases at V and 2 bases at J, with 26 bases in the middle.

This sequence joins TRBV12-5 and TRBJ2-7, with D unclear. The V end lost 3 bases, the J end lost 0 bases, and 21 bases lay between the germline ends. CDR3 length equals 18 residues. Germline CDR1 and CDR2: LGHNT and FRNRAP. CDR3 coding DNA: TGTGCTAGTGGTTTCGGAACTAAGCCGGAACTACGCTCCTACGAGCAGTACTTC. It encodes CASGFGTKPELRSYEQYF. The whole variable domain, remainder taken from reference TRBV12-5 and TRBJ2-7, is DARVTQTPRHKVTEMGQEVTMRCQPILGHNTVFWYRQTMMQGLELLAYFRNRAPLDDSGMPKDRFSAEMPDATLATLKIQPSEPRDSAVYFCASGFGTKPELRSYEQYFGPGTRLTVT.

The genes are TRBV18 and TRBJ1-3; D gene uncertain. This CDR3 is built from 14 residues. CDR1 and CDR2 (germline): KGHSH, LQKENI. V lost 0 bases to trimming and J lost 4 bases, with 7 bases between them. DNA for the CDR3: TGTGCCAGCTCACCACCGAGTCAGGGAAACACCATATATTTT. Protein sequence: CASSPPSQGNTIYF.

The rearrangement uses TRBV7-2 and TRBJ1-2; 7 bases fit TRBD1. CDR1 is SGHTA, CDR2 FQGNSA, per germline. Trimming removed 7 bases from V and 7 bases from J; junction bases left unmatched: 15. The length of the CDR3 is 15 residues. Written as DNA, the CDR3 is TGTGCCAGCACGGGTGGACAGGCCAGTAGAGGTGGCTACACCTTC. As protein: CASTGGQASRGGYTF.

The chain carries TRBV24-1 and TRBJ2-2; 10 bases align to TRBD1. J lost 5 bases, V lost 3 bases, and 5 bases had no gene match. The CDR3 extends over 16 amino acids. The germline CDR1 and CDR2 sequences are KGHDR and SFDVKD. CDR3 bases: TGTGCCACCAGTGATGCCGGGACAGGGGCTACCGGGGAGCTGTTTTTT. It encodes CATSDAGTGATGELFF.

The chain joins TRBV5-1 to TRBJ2-7, with 10 nucleotides matching TRBD1. Germline CDR1 and CDR2: SGHRS and YFSETQ. The CDR3 spans 16 residues. The V and J ends lost 4 bases and 7 bases, in that order; junction bases with no gene match: 14. The CDR3 sequence is CASSPLKGQGIGEQYF. The CDR3 region has the DNA TGCGCCAGCAGCCCCCTCAAGGGACAGGGGATAGGAGAGCAGTACTTC. The entire variable domain, with the rest obtained from reference TRBV5-1 and TRBJ2-7, is as follows: KAGVTQTPRYLIKTRGQQVTLSCSPISGHRSVSWYQQTPGQGLQFLFEYFSETQRNKGNFPGRFSGRQFSNSRSEMNVSTLELGDSALYLCASSPLKGQGIGEQYFGPGTRLTVT.

This chain links TRBV7-6 with TRBJ1-6, with TRBD1 matching over 7 bases. The ends lost 5 bases at V and 9 bases at J; junction bases unmatched: 16. CDR1 is SGHVS and CDR2 is FNYEAQ in the germline V gene. This CDR3 is 17 amino acids long. CDR3 in DNA: TGTGCCAGCAGCCCTCGGGGTCTAGGACAGGACCTTTCACCCCTCCACTTT. Translating it yields CASSPRGLGQDLSPLHF.

The chain combines TRBV7-9 with TRBJ2-5, with D hard to call. Trimming removed 1 base at V and 5 bases at J, with 11 bases between. The germline gives CDR1 SEHNR, CDR2 FQNEAQ (reference sequence). CDR3 length: 14 residues. The CDR3: CASSLGTVLETQYF. DNA for the CDR3: TGTGCCAGCAGCTTAGGGACCGTCCTGGAGACCCAGTACTTC.

This sequence joins TRBV4-1 and TRBJ1-3; 7 bases are shared with TRBD1. Germline V gene data show CDR1 as MGHRA and CDR2 as YSYEKL. J gave up 0 bases and V 2 bases, and 7 bases lay outside the gene matches. The CDR3 spans 17 residues. The CDR3 reads CASSQIITGASGNTIYF. For the CDR3, the DNA is TGCGCCAGCAGCCAAATAATCACAGGGGCCTCTGGAAACACCATATATTTT.

This clone has a single count. V gene TRBV13 combines with J gene TRBJ2-7; 8 bases agree with TRBD1. Germline V CDR1 and CDR2: PRHDT, FYEKMQ (reference sequence). The CDR3 is 14 amino acids. The ends lost 5 bases at V and 3 bases at J; junction bases unmatched: 6. The DNA for the CDR3 is TGTGCCAGCAGCCGAGTAACAGGGGGCTACGAGCAGTACTTC. As protein: CASSRVTGGYEQYF.

The genes are TRBV7-8 and TRBJ2-7; 8 nucleotides match TRBD2. Germline-derived CDR1 and CDR2 are SGHVS and FQNEAQ. This CDR3 is 15 amino acids long. With 5 bases clipped from V and 2 bases from J, the junction kept 8 bases outside the gene matches. The CDR3, as DNA: TGTGCCAGCAGCACGGGACTAGAGGGGACCTACGAGCAGTACTTC. Encoded protein: CASSTGLEGTYEQYF.

This chain uses TRBV19 with TRBJ1-1; D might be TRBD1 (6 bases). The CDR3 is made up of 14 amino acids. V lost 9 bases and J 3 bases, leaving 17 bases between the germline ends. Germline CDR1 and CDR2: LNHDA and SQIVND (reference sequence). The CDR3 loop reads CASMGRGQDTEAFF. The CDR3 DNA reads TGTGCCAGCATGGGGCGGGGGCAGGACACTGAAGCTTTCTTT. Looking up the rest from reference TRBV19 and TRBJ1-1 gives the full variable domain: DGGITQSPKYLFRKEGQNVTLSCEQNLNHDAMYWYRQDPGQGLRLIYYSQIVNDFQKGDIAEGYSVSREKKESFPLTVTSAQKNPTAFYLCASMGRGQDTEAFFGQGTRLTVV.

The rearrangement links TRBV19 to TRBJ1-2; maybe TRBD1 (5 bases). The ends were cut back, 3 bases at V and 7 bases at J, with 12 bases in the middle. There are 13 residues in the CDR3. Per the germline V gene, CDR1 is LNHDA and CDR2 is SQIVND (reference sequence). The CDR3 protein is CASSMRQGTGYTF. The CDR3 region has the DNA TGTGCCAGTAGTATGCGGCAGGGAACTGGCTACACCTTC.

Only one count was recorded for this clone. The rearrangement uses TRBV4-3 and TRBJ1-2; D might be TRBD1 (5 bases). From germline, CDR1 is LGHNA and CDR2 YSLEER. The CDR3 is 15 residues long. With 0 bases removed from V and 2 bases from J, the gap between germline ends came to 10 bases. For the CDR3, the DNA is TGCGCCAGCAGCCAAGAGGAGGGGATCAACTATGGCTACACCTTC. This codes for CASSQEEGINYGYTF.

This sequence joins TRBV27 and TRBJ2-7, with D tentatively TRBD2 (7 bases). The V and J ends lost 7 bases and 2 bases respectively, with 18 bases between them. This CDR3 comprises 15 residues. Germline CDR1 and CDR2: MNHEY and SMNVEV (reference sequence). For the CDR3, the DNA is TGTGCCAGCACCCATCGGCGGGGGCAAACCTACGAGCAGTACTTC. Translation: CASTHRRGQTYEQYF.

The V and J genes are TRBV19 and TRBJ1-2, with a possible D match to TRBD1 (5 bases). V was shortened by 6 bases and J by 4 bases, with 12 bases between the two germline ends. Germline CDR1 is LNHDA and CDR2 is SQIVND (reference sequence). The CDR3 runs to 13 residues. The CDR3 DNA sequence: TGTGCCAGTAGACAGGATATCGGCTATGGCTACACCTTC. Protein product: CASRQDIGYGYTF.